This T cell receptor beta chain was retrieved from a study of cytomegalovirus exposure and HLA in healthy donors. Turning to the study itself: Falling in the Caucasian-associated ancestry cluster were 80% to 85% of a few hundred genotyped donors.

While unrecorded immune exposures were likely, the donors were nominally healthy when sampled. With regard to this clone: Antigen specificity is unknown.

Study outcomes and limitations: After further analysis at a later stage, around 17,000 TCR beta sequences were associated with HLA alleles at 0.05 false discovery rate.

PCR involved 60 Vbeta and 13 Jbeta primers. Repertoires were generated with immunoSEQ multiplex PCR, while TCRdb's copy carries only in-frame clones and drops some. Here the sample spans roughly 92,000 clones, 75% to 90% being singletons. V dropped 4 bases and J dropped 8; count of bases not matched to a gene: 5. The CDR3 is 15 amino acids. Germline CDR1 and CDR2: SGHRS and YFSETQ. V and J are TRBV5-1 and TRBJ2-3, with 15 bases lining up with TRBD2. This sequence was found in a man aged 50-60 years in good health and CMV-seropositive. Sequencing input: PBMCs. The CDR3 nucleotides read TGCGCCAGCAGCACCGGACTAGCGGGAGGGATTACGCAGTATTTT. This translates into CASSTGLAGGITQYF.